These 15 T cell receptor beta chains share one sample of origin, sequenced in a study of T-cell reconstitution after alpha-beta-depleted transplantation in children. Preparation of the TCRbeta library was carried out with unique molecular identifiers. Each CDR3 protein is one row after TCRdb ran MiXCR on the PCR reads. The sample consists of hundreds of thousands of distinct CDR3 sequences, 10% to 15% of them appearing once. This specimen was PBMCs, mostly from graft donor cells, taken 360 days after TCRalphabeta/CD19-depleted stem cell transplant. All receptors derive from a male patient younger than 18 who had a stem cell transplant for acute myeloid leukemia, so the T cells may come from the graft donor.

This CDR3 is CASSLITGGTYEQYF. The CDR3 region has the DNA TGTGCCAGCAGCTTAATAACGGGCGGGACCTACGAGCAGTACTTC. This chain uses TRBV7-2 with TRBJ2-7; a weak D match, TRBD2 (6 bases). From germline, CDR1 is SGHTA and CDR2 FQGNSA. The CDR3 has 15 amino acids. The germline V and J ends were trimmed by 2 bases and 2 bases, with 13 bases remaining between them.

This clonotype was seen at least ten times. The CDR3 sequence: CASSPPPGLGYEQYF. The CDR3 DNA reads TGTGCCAGCAGTCCCCCCCCGGGTCTGGGCTACGAGCAGTACTTC. This chain uses TRBV12-3 or TRBV12-4 with TRBJ2-7; D gene unclear. The CDR3 runs to 15 residues. Trimming took off 5 bases at V and 3 bases at J, with 17 bases between the two ends.

This clonotype turned up a few times. V gene TRBV9 combines with J gene TRBJ2-1; tentative D call: TRBD1 (6 bases). This CDR3 is 17 amino acids long. Germline CDR1 and CDR2: SGDLS and YYNGEE. Between the trimmed V and J ends, which lost 4 bases and 1 base, there was a span of 18 bases. Written as DNA, the CDR3 is TGTGCCAGCAGCCCCCAGACCGGGACACTATCCTACAATGAGCAGTTCTTC. It yields the protein CASSPQTGTLSYNEQFF.

This clonotype was counted ten times or more. The V call is TRBV6-2 or TRBV6-3, the J call TRBJ2-3; D not resolved. The CDR3 covers 13 residues. Germline assignment: CDR1 MNHEY and CDR2 SVGEGT. Trimming took 6 bases from V and 5 from J, leaving 12 bases between them. In nucleotides, the CDR3 is TGTGCCAGCAGAGCGTTTTGGGGAGATACGCAGTATTTT. It yields the protein CASRAFWGDTQYF.

The CDR3 loop is CASSYGLAGGHNEQFF. CDR3 bases: TGCGCCAGCAGCTACGGACTAGCGGGAGGCCACAATGAGCAGTTCTTC. The chain combines TRBV5-1 with TRBJ2-1, with 14 bases lining up with TRBD2. The CDR3 covers 16 residues. The germline V gene has CDR1 SGHRS and CDR2 YFSETQ. V trimming: 3 bases; J trimming: 5 bases; junction bases outside the gene matches: 4.

This sequence joins TRBV4-3 and TRBJ2-2; D gene ambiguous. Germline-derived CDR1 and CDR2 are LGHNA and YSLEER. The CDR3 has 16 amino acids. V lost 1 base and J lost 6, with 15 bases in between. The CDR3 DNA sequence: TGCGCCAGCAGCCAAGCGCCTAGAGAAGTTGCCGGGGAGCTGTTTTTT. Its translation: CASSQAPREVAGELFF.

The V and J genes are TRBV7-3 and TRBJ2-2; a possible D gene is TRBD1 (5 bases). This CDR3 spans 15 amino acids. Deletions cut 5 bases from V and 6 bases from J, with 16 bases between. Germline lookup yields CDR1 SGHTA and CDR2 FQGTGA. This CDR3 reads CASSPLGHWAGELFF. The CDR3 DNA follows: TGTGCCAGCAGCCCCCTGGGGCACTGGGCCGGGGAGCTGTTTTTT.

In this sample, this clonotype turned up a few times. This chain connects TRBV19 to TRBJ2-2, with TRBD1 matching 7 bases. CDR1 is LNHDA and CDR2 is SQIVND in the germline V gene (reference sequence). Losses at the gene ends were 5 bases for V and 5 bases for J; bases not matched to a gene: 8. The CDR3 covers 15 residues. CDR3 in DNA: TGTGCCAGTAGTCCCTGGACAGGCGGGACCGGGGAGCTGTTTTTT. Its translation: CASSPWTGGTGELFF.

V and J are TRBV25-1 and TRBJ2-7; D is possibly TRBD1 (5 bases). Germline CDR1 is MGHDK and CDR2 is SYGVNS. V was cut by 6 bases and J by 2 bases, with 14 bases left in between. The CDR3 loop spans 14 amino acids. The CDR3 DNA follows: TGTGCCAGCAGCAGAAGCGACAGAGCCTACGAGCAGTACTTC. It specifies CASSRSDRAYEQYF.

V usage is TRBV6-2 or TRBV6-3 and J usage is TRBJ2-7; 8 nucleotides match TRBD2. Per germline, CDR1 MNHEY and CDR2 SVGEGT. The CDR3 consists of 16 residues. The V and J ends lost 6 bases and 0 bases, in that order; junction bases with no gene match: 10. For the CDR3, the DNA is TGTGCCAGCAGCCGAGGACTAGCCTTTTACTCCTACGAGCAGTACTTC. Translating gives CASSRGLAFYSYEQYF.

This clonotype occurred a few times. This chain links TRBV20-1 with TRBJ2-1; 12 nucleotides match TRBD2. CDR3 length: 14 residues. J was trimmed by 5 bases and V by 5 bases; bases with no gene match: 4. From germline, CDR1 is DFQATT and CDR2 SNEGSKA (reference sequence). The CDR3 bases are TGCAGTGCTGCCCGGACTAGCGGGGACAATGAGCAGTTCTTC. Translation gives CSAARTSGDNEQFF.

This clonotype was counted a few times. The chain combines TRBV20-1 with TRBJ2-2; D may correspond to TRBD1 or TRBD2 (7 bases each). The CDR3 covers 16 residues. CDR1 is DFQATT, CDR2 SNEGSKA, per germline (reference sequence). V was pared by 5 bases and J by 2 bases, with 18 bases between. The CDR3 bases are TGCAGTGCTGGGGATTCAGGGGGGGTAAACACCGGGGAGCTGTTTTTT. Translating gives CSAGDSGGVNTGELFF.

This clonotype appeared many times. The chain joins TRBV5-1 to TRBJ2-7, with 9 nucleotides matching TRBD1. This CDR3 has 15 residues. Trimming cost V 1 base and J 4 bases; bases outside gene matches: 6. CDR1 is SGHRS and CDR2 is YFSETQ in the germline V gene. The CDR3 bases are TGCGCCAGCAGCTTGCCGGGACAGGGCCCTTACGAGCAGTACTTC. Translation: CASSLPGQGPYEQYF. Full variable domain (remainder filled in from reference TRBV5-1 and TRBJ2-7): KAGVTQTPRYLIKTRGQQVTLSCSPISGHRSVSWYQQTPGQGLQFLFEYFSETQRNKGNFPGRFSGRQFSNSRSEMNVSTLELGDSALYLCASSLPGQGPYEQYFGPGTRLTVT.

This clonotype occurred many times. The rearrangement uses TRBV12-3 or TRBV12-4 and TRBJ2-2; no reliable D call. CDR3 size: 14 residues. V shed 3 bases and J shed 4 bases, with 9 bases lying between them. The CDR3, as DNA: TGTGCCAGCAGTTTTTCTCGTGTCACCGGGGAGCTGTTTTTT. Amino acids: CASSFSRVTGELFF.

J is TRBJ2-7 and V is TRBV25-1, with 7 bases that match TRBD1. The V and J ends lost 2 bases and 3 bases, in that order; junction bases with no gene match: 7. The V gene's germline CDR1 is MGHDK and CDR2 SYGVNS. The CDR3 has 15 residues. DNA for the CDR3: TGTGCCAGCAGTGAACAGGGACAGATAATCTACGAGCAGTACTTC. Translating gives CASSEQGQIIYEQYF.